This T cell receptor (beta chain) appears in the sequencing data of a study of cytomegalovirus exposure and HLA in healthy donors. Study-level information: Within an early data release were 80 million to 90 million unique TCRs drawn from HLA-typed donors.

This PCR relied on a set of 60 Vbeta primers and 13 Jbeta primers. The authors' processing: As a later analysis found, there were approximately 80 million unique TCR beta chains, of which approximately 10 million were shared. Libraries were prepared by immunoSEQ multiplex PCR; TCRdb keeps only in-frame clonotypes and omits some of them. The D gene and trimming were derived from the DNA, and the V and J assignments and clone size from that table. The table has some 200,000 clones, about 80% seen once. Germline CDR1 and CDR2: MNHNS and SASEGT. Losses at the gene ends were 6 bases for V and 4 bases for J; bases not matched to a gene: 5. The CDR3 spans 13 residues.

Specimen: PBMCs. The genes are TRBV6-1 and TRBJ1-1, with 7 bases that match TRBD1. The clonotype comes from a man aged 18 to 30 in good health and CMV-seronegative. CDR3 in DNA: TGTGCCAGCAGCCTAGGGGGCCCCACTGAAGCTTTCTTT. This translates into CASSLGGPTEAFF.